Listed here are 4 T cell receptor beta chains from one sample, sequenced in a study of T cell responses to AZD1222 COVID-19 vaccine (dated by TCRdb to the early 2020s). Library preparation was by the immunoSEQ multiplex PCR assay. In its TCRdb copy, this immuneACCESS table keeps in-frame sequences only and misses some clones. Where compared with another copy, unresolved V genes explain less than half of these, and the others have no known cause. In all, the sample holds roughly 150,000 clones, and around 88% of those were seen once. The ten largest clones add up to around 3.3% of the sample. The label giving this sample's time point can be read as: baseline before first vaccination. Specimen: peripheral blood, collected on day 0 of AZD1222 vaccination. These receptors were obtained from an adult in good health.

The chain is built from TRBV14 and TRBJ1-5; D is unclear. The CDR3 length is 13 residues. Germline loops: CDR1 SGHDN, CDR2 FVKESK. V was cut by 1 base and J by 6 bases, with 7 bases left in between. DNA for the CDR3: TGTGCCAGCAGCCAAGGGTGGGGTCAGCCCCAGCATTTT. The encoded protein is CASSQGWGQPQHF.

CDR3: CASSSWTSGRGQETQYF. As DNA, the CDR3 is TGTGCCAGCAGTTCCTGGACTAGCGGGAGGGGACAAGAGACCCAGTACTTC. The V and J genes are TRBV6-2 or TRBV6-3 and TRBJ2-5; 15 nucleotides align to TRBD2. CDR3 size: 17 residues. V gave up 4 bases and J gave up 2 bases; unmatched junction bases: 5. Germline V gene data show CDR1 as MNHEY and CDR2 as SVGEGT.

The chain links TRBV5-1 to TRBJ1-1; D is unclear. The CDR3 totals 14 residues. Germline loops: CDR1 SGHRS, CDR2 YFSETQ. Trimming left V 0 bases short and J 4 bases short, with 10 bases between. The CDR3 DNA follows: TGCGCCAGCAGCTTGGAAGGGTACAGCACTGAAGCTTTCTTT. This encodes CASSLEGYSTEAFF. The complete variable domain, with remaining parts taken from reference TRBV5-1 and TRBJ1-1, reads KAGVTQTPRYLIKTRGQQVTLSCSPISGHRSVSWYQQTPGQGLQFLFEYFSETQRNKGNFPGRFSGRQFSNSRSEMNVSTLELGDSALYLCASSLEGYSTEAFFGQGTRLTVV.

The chain is built from TRBV6-5 and TRBJ1-2; D is unclear. Trimming left V 6 bases short and J 7 bases short, with 12 bases between. CDR1 and CDR2 from the germline V gene are MNHEY and SVGAGI. The CDR3 is 12 amino acids. Here the CDR3 reads CASSKGSTGYTF. The CDR3 nucleotides are TGTGCCAGCAGCAAAGGGTCGACTGGCTACACCTTC.